The clone carrying this TCR beta chain was seen only a few times. Its cognate antigen is unknown. The data were taken from a study of molecular identifiers for immune sequencing clone quantification. Study information: Replicates partitioned RNA from approximately 20,000 or 98,000 naive CD8 cells into five parts, sequencing four.

TCRdb reprocessed the PCR reads with MiXCR, giving one entry per CDR3 protein. Of about half a million distinct CDR3 sequences in the sample, about 25% were seen once. General study results and limits: Underestimated sizes of highly expanded clones could result from identical TCR molecules that share a barcode. Over 97% of effector molecules, yet under 1% of naive-cell molecules, were held by clones above 20 RNA copies.

V was cut by 7 bases and J by 6 bases, with 15 bases left in between. The CDR3 sequence is 13 residues long. Germline V gene data show CDR1 as LGHDT and CDR2 as YNNKEL (reference sequence). This TCR came from a human donor in good health. Some libraries in this study had Jurkat cell RNA spiked in. The chain is built from TRBV3-1 and TRBJ1-1, with D perhaps matching TRBD1 (5 bases). Specimen: naive CD8+ T cells from blood, with Jurkat cell RNA spiked in. Subset here: FACS-sorted CD8+CD4-CCR7+CD45RA+ naive T cells. DNA for the CDR3: TGTGCCAGCAACTATCCCGACAGATCTGAAGCTTTCTTT. Translated: CASNYPDRSEAFF.